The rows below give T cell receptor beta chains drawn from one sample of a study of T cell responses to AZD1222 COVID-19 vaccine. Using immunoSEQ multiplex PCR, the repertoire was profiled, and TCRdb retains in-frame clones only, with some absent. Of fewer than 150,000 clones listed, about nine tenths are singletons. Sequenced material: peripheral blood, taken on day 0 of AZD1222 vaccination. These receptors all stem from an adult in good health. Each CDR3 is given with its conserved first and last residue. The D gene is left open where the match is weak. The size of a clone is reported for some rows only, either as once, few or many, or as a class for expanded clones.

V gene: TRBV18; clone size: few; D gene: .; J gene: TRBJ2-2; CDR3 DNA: TGTGCCAGCTCACCACCTAACACCGGGGAGCTGTTTTTT; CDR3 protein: CASSPPNTGELFF
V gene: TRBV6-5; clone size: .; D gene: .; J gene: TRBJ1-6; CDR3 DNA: TGTGCCAGCAGTTCCGGACAAGGAAATTCACCCCTCCACTTT; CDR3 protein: CASSSGQGNSPLHF
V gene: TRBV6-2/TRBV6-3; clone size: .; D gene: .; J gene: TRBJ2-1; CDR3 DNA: TGTGCCAGCAGTCGCCCAGGGGCCTCCTACAATGAGCAGTTCTTC; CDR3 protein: CASSRPGASYNEQFF
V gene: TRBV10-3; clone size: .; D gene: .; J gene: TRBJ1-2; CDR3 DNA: TGTGCCATCAGTGAGCCGCAGAGGCCCCTACCTTATGGCTACACCTTC; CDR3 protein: CAISEPQRPLPYGYTF
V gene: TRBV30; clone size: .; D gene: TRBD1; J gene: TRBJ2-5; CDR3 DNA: TGTGCCTGGAGTACGGGACAGGGCCTCCAAGAGACCCAGTACTTC; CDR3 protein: CAWSTGQGLQETQYF
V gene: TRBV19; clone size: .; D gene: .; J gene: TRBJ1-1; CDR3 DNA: TGTGCCAGTAGTATACTGGGCCCGGGGGACACTGAAGCTTTCTTT; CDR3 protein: CASSILGPGDTEAFF
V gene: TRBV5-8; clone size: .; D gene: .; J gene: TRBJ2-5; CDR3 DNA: TGTGCCAGCAGCTTGATCTATTTAGAGACCCAGTACTTC; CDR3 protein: CASSLIYLETQYF
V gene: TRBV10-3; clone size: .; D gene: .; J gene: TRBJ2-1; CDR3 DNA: TGTGCCATCAGTGAATATGATGAGCAGTTCTTC; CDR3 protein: CAISEYDEQFF
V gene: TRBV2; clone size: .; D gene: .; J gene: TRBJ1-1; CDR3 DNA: TGTGCCAGCAGTACGACCGGGACCCGGAACACTGAAGCTTTCTTT; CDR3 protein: CASSTTGTRNTEAFF
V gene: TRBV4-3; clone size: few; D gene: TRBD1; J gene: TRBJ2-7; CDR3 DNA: TGCGCCAGCAGCCAAGGCCCGGACAGGGCGGCCGAGCAGTACTTC; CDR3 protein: CASSQGPDRAAEQYF
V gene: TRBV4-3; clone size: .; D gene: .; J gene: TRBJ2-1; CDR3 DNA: TGCGCCAGCAGCCAAGATTACGCCGGTCAAGTCAATGAGCAGTTCTTC; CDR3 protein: CASSQDYAGQVNEQFF
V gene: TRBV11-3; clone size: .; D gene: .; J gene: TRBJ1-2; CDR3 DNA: TGTGCCAGCAGCTTAGTTGACTATGGCTACACCTTC; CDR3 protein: CASSLVDYGYTF
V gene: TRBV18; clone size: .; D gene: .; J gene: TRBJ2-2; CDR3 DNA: TGTGCCAGCGCCCCGCGAAGCGACCGGGCCACCGGGGAGCTGTTTTTT; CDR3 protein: CASAPRSDRATGELFF
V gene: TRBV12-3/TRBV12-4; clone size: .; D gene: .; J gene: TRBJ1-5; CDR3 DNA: TGTGCCAGCAGTTTTGGACGGCGCGAGGCCCAGCATTTT; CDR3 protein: CASSFGRREAQHF
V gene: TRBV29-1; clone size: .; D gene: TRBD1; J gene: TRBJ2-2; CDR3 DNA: TGCAGCGTTGATGGGGCAGGGGGAACCGGGGAGCTGTTTTTT; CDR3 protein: CSVDGAGGTGELFF
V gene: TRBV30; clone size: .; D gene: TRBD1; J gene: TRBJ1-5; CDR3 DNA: TGTGCCTGGAGTGTACGCCGGACAGGGGGAAATCAGCCCCAGCATTTT; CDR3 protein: CAWSVRRTGGNQPQHF
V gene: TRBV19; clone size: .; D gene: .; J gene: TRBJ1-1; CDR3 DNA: TGTGCCAGTAGTATAGAAAGGGTGACCACTGAAGCTTTCTTT; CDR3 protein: CASSIERVTTEAFF
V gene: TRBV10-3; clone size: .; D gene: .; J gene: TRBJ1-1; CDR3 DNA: TGTGCCATCACCAGAACAGGGCTCACTGAAGCTTTCTTT; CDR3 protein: CAITRTGLTEAFF
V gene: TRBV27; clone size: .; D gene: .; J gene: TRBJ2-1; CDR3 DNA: TGTGCCAGCAGCCCCTTTAGTGTCTACACATTAAACAATGAGCAGTTCTTC; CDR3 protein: CASSPFSVYTLNNEQFF
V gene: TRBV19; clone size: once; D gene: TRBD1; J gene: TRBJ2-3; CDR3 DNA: TGTGCCAGTAGCCCCACAGGGGTCGATACGCAGTATTTT; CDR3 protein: CASSPTGVDTQYF
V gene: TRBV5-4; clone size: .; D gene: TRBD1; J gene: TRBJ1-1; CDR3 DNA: TGTGCCAGTTCTCCAGACAGGGATAGCACTGAAGCTTTCTTT; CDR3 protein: CASSPDRDSTEAFF
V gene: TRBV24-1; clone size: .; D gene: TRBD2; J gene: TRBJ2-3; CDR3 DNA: TGTGCCACCAGTGAGGAAACTAGCGGGGGGTTCGTAGATACGCAGTATTTT; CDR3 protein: CATSEETSGGFVDTQYF
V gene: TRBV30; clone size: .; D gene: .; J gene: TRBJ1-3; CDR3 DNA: TGTGCCTGGGCGGGGGGCCGAGGGGGAAACACCATATATTTT; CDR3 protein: CAWAGGRGGNTIYF
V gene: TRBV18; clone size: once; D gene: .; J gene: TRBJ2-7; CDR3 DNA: TGTGCCAGCTCAAAAGGGCAGTTTGAGGAGCAGTACTTC; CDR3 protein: CASSKGQFEEQYF
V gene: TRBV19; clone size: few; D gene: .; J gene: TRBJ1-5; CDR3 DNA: TGTGCCAGTAGTGAGGCAGGTTACCGTGAGGGTCAGCCCCAGCATTTT; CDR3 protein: CASSEAGYREGQPQHF
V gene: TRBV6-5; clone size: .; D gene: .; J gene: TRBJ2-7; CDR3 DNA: TGTGCCAGCTCACCCGGGACTGGAAAATACGAGCAGTACTTC; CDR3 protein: CASSPGTGKYEQYF
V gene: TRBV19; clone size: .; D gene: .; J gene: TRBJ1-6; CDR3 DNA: TGTGCCAGTAGTCCAAGAGATTCACCCCTCCACTTT; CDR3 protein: CASSPRDSPLHF
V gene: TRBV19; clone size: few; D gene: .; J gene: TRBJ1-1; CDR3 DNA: TGTGCCAGTAGTAATGCACAGGGTTATAACACTGAAGCTTTCTTT; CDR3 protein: CASSNAQGYNTEAFF
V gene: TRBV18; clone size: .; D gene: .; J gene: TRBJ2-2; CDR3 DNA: TGTGCCAGCTCACCACAGGGCAGTAGCACCGGGGAGCTGTTTTTT; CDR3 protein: CASSPQGSSTGELFF
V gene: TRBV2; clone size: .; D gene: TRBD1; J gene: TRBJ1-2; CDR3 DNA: TGTGCCAGCAGGGCCGACAGGGTTGGAGGCTACACCTTC; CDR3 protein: CASRADRVGGYTF
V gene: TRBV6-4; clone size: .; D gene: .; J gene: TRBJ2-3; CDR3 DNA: TGTGCCAGTAGCCCAACGTCGGGCACAGATACGCAGTATTTT; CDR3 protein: CASSPTSGTDTQYF
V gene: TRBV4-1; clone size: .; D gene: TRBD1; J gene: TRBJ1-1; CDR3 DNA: TGCGCCAGCAGCCAAAGTGCACAGGGGGGGATGAACACTGAAGCTTTCTTT; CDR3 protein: CASSQSAQGGMNTEAFF
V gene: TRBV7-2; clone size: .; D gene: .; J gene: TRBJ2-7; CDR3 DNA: TGTGCCAGCAGCTCGGGGACGCGGCCCTACGAGCAGTACTTC; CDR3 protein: CASSSGTRPYEQYF
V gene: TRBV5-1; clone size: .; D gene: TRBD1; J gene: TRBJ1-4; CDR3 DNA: TGCGCCAGCAGCTTGGATGGGACAGTGTATGAAAAACTGTTTTTT; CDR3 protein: CASSLDGTVYEKLFF
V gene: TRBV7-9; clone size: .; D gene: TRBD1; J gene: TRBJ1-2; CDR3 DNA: TGTGCCAGCAGCTTAACCGGGACAGGCGGTGGCTACACCTTC; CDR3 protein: CASSLTGTGGGYTF
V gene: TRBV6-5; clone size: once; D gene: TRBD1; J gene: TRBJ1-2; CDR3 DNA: TGTGCCAGCAGCGTGGCTCGACAGGGAGGAGGCTACACCTTC; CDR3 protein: CASSVARQGGGYTF
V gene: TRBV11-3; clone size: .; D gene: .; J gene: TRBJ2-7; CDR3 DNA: TGTGCCAGCAGCTTAGCCAGCTACGAGCAGTACTTC; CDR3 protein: CASSLASYEQYF
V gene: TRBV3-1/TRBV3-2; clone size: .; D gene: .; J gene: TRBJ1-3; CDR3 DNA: TGTGCCAGCAGCCACGTTTTCCGTCAGGGGGGAAACACCATATATTTT; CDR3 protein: CASSHVFRQGGNTIYF
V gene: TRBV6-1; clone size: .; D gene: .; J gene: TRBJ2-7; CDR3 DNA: TGTGCCAGCAGTGAAGAGGACAGCAGCTCCTACGAGCAGTACTTC; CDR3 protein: CASSEEDSSSYEQYF
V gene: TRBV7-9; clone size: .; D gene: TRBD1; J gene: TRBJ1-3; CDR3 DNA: TGTGCCAGCAGCTTGGTTCGGACAGGCAGCTCTGGAAACACCATATATTTT; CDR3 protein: CASSLVRTGSSGNTIYF
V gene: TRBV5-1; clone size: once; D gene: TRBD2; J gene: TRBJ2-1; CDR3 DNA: TGCGCCAGCAGCTCACAGGGGTTCGCGGTTGCGGGAGGGCCCTTCAATGAGCAGTTCTTC; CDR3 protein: CASSSQGFAVAGGPFNEQFF
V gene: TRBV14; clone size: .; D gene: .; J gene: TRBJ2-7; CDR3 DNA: TGTGCCAGCAGCCAATGGCGGGGAGCTCCCTACGAGCAGTACTTC; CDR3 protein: CASSQWRGAPYEQYF
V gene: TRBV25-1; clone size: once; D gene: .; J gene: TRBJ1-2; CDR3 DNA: TGTGCCAGCAGTGAATATGGACGGGACCACTATGGCTACACCTTC; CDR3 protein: CASSEYGRDHYGYTF
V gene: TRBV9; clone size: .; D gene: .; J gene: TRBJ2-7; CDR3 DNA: TGTGCCAGCAGCTATTCCGACTACGAGCAGTACTTC; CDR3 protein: CASSYSDYEQYF
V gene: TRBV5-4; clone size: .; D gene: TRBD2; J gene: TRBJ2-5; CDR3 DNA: TGTGCCAGCAGCTTTCCCGGACTAGCGGGAGGACGAGAGACCCAGTACTTC; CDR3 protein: CASSFPGLAGGRETQYF
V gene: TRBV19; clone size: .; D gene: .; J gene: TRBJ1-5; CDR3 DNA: TGTGCCAGTAGCCTTAGCCGGGAGCGAGGCAATCAGCCCCAGCATTTT; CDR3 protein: CASSLSRERGNQPQHF
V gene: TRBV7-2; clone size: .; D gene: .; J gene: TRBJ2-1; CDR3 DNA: TGTGCCAGCAGCTTAGCCATGGGGGGCGGTATCTATGAGCAGTTCTTC; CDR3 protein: CASSLAMGGGIYEQFF
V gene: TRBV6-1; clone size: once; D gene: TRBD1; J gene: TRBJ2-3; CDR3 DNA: TGTGCCAGCAGTGAAGCAGAGGGGGCTGGCACAGATACGCAGTATTTT; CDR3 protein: CASSEAEGAGTDTQYF
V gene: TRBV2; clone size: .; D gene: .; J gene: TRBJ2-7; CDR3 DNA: TGTGCCAGCAGTGAAGCGATCGCAGGGGGGGACGAGCAGTACTTC; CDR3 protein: CASSEAIAGGDEQYF
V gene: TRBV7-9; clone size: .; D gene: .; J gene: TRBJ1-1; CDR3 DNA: TGTGCCAGCAGCTTAGGAACGGGGGCCCACACTGAAGCTTTCTTT; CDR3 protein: CASSLGTGAHTEAFF
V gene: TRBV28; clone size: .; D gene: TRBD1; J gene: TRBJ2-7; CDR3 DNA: TGTGCCAGCACCCTATTCGGACAGGTCGACGAGCAGTACTTC; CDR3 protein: CASTLFGQVDEQYF